This TCR beta chain originates from a study of blood T cell repertoires in COVID-19. As for the study in general: T cells, B-cell-depleted T cells, or PBMCs supplied cDNA or gDNA.

The germline gives CDR1 SGHTA, CDR2 FQGTGA. The length of the CDR3 is 15 residues. The V gene end was trimmed by 5 bases and the J gene end by 3 bases; junction bases not matched to a gene: 4. As originally analysed: Scientists estimated how many nucleated cells there were by amplifying reference gene primers. The method was immunoSEQ multiplex PCR; TCRdb's version includes in-frame clones alone and lacks a portion of them. That table furnishes V, J and clone size, whereas the DNA furnished D and trimming. The data show nearly 30,000 clones, more than 75% seen once. Material for sequencing was peripheral blood. The rearrangement uses TRBV7-3 and TRBJ2-3, with TRBD2 identical over 11 bases. The receptor comes from a man between 65 and 80 years old with active or convalescent COVID-19. The CDR3 spells CASSISGGATDTQYF. The CDR3, as DNA: TGTGCCAGCAGCATTAGCGGGGGGGCAACAGATACGCAGTATTTT. The full variable domain, its missing parts supplied by reference TRBV7-3 and TRBJ2-3, is GAGVSQTPSNKVTEKGKYVELRCDPISGHTALYWYRQSLGQGPEFLIYFQGTGAADDSGLPNDRFFAVRPEGSVSTLKIQRTERGDSAVYLCASSISGGATDTQYFGPGTRLTVL.